The 20 T cell receptor beta chains reported below all come from one sample, sequenced in a study of shared clonotypes between healthy human individuals. Assay used: immunoSEQ multiplex PCR; TCRdb lists only in-frame clones, some missing. The data hold 2,500,000 or so clones, with 85% to 95% observed a single time. Source material: naive CD4+ T cells from PBMCs. Subset given: CD45RA+ positively selected. These receptors were collected from a man between 18 and 29 years old in good health. Some clones in this sample may be carry-over from other donors' samples.

V gene TRBV5-1 combines with J gene TRBJ2-1, with 9 bases that match TRBD1. Germline CDR1 is SGHRS and CDR2 is YFSETQ. Unmatched junction bases numbered 17, after V lost 4 bases and J lost 0 bases. CDR3 length: 20 amino acids. The DNA of the CDR3 is TGCGCCAGCAGCATAACGCCGGGACAGGGACCCCTAAGCTCCTACAATGAGCAGTTCTTC. It translates to CASSITPGQGPLSSYNEQFF. Based on the CDR3 plus reference TRBV5-1 and TRBJ2-1, the full variable domain is KAGVTQTPRYLIKTRGQQVTLSCSPISGHRSVSWYQQTPGQGLQFLFEYFSETQRNKGNFPGRFSGRQFSNSRSEMNVSTLELGDSALYLCASSITPGQGPLSSYNEQFFGPGTRLTVL.

CDR3 DNA: TGTGCCAGCAGCCCTAGCGCGACTAGCACAGATACGCAGTATTTT. Translation gives CASSPSATSTDTQYF. The chain joins TRBV5-4 to TRBJ2-3, with D tentatively TRBD2 (6 bases). The CDR3 covers 15 residues. The V and J ends lost 4 bases and 0 bases respectively, with 12 bases between them. Germline V CDR1 and CDR2: SGHNT, YYREEE (reference sequence).

The V and J genes are TRBV5-1 and TRBJ1-1; TRBD1 might be the D (6 bases). V was trimmed by 4 bases and J by 3 bases, leaving 10 bases between them. In germline, CDR1 is SGHRS, CDR2 YFSETQ. The CDR3 runs to 13 residues. CDR3 residues: CASSEYRDTEAFF. CDR3 in DNA: TGCGCCAGCAGCGAATACAGGGACACTGAAGCTTTCTTT.

The sample holds one count of this clone. The genes are TRBV29-1 and TRBJ1-1, with 7 bases that match TRBD1. The length of the CDR3 is 15 residues. The germline V gene has CDR1 SQVTM and CDR2 ANQGSEA. J was trimmed by 1 base and V by 6 bases; bases with no gene match: 11. DNA for the CDR3: TGCAGCGTCCGCAAGGGGGCGGGGCGGAACACTGAAGCTTTCTTT. Protein: CSVRKGAGRNTEAFF. Complete variable domain (other parts from reference TRBV29-1 and TRBJ1-1): SAVISQKPSRDICQRGTSLTIQCQVDSQVTMMFWYRQQPGQSLTLIATANQGSEATYESGFVIDKFPISRPNLTFSTLTVSNMSPEDSSIYLCSVRKGAGRNTEAFFGQGTRLTVV.

The chain joins TRBV27 to TRBJ2-4; D not resolved. Deletions cut 8 bases from V and 7 bases from J, with 15 bases between. CDR1 and CDR2 (germline): MNHEY, SMNVEV (reference sequence). This CDR3 comprises 13 residues. CDR3 region: CASRFVAGNIQYF. The CDR3, as DNA: TGTGCCAGCCGGTTCGTAGCCGGTAACATTCAGTACTTC.

The chain employs TRBV7-2 and TRBJ2-1; TRBD2 matches 7 bases. This CDR3 is built from 19 residues. Germline assignment: CDR1 SGHTA and CDR2 FQGNSA. V was clipped by 4 bases and J by 12 bases; unmatched bases: 27. The CDR3 bases are TGTGCCAGCAGCTCCCAAAATGTCGGGGGGTTGGCGGGGACGACTCGGCAGTTCTTC. Amino acid sequence: CASSSQNVGGLAGTTRQFF.

This sequence joins TRBV6-1 and TRBJ1-1; weak D call: TRBD1 (6 bases). This CDR3 comprises 13 residues. V was shortened by 3 bases and J by 5 bases, with 10 bases between the two germline ends. Germline V gene data show CDR1 as MNHNS and CDR2 as SASEGT. The CDR3 region is CASSDLRGTEAFF. The CDR3 DNA reads as TGTGCCAGCAGTGACTTAAGGGGGACTGAAGCTTTCTTT.

The chain employs TRBV7-3 and TRBJ2-1; the D gene could be TRBD1 or TRBD2 (6 bases each). There are 17 residues in the CDR3. The germline V and J ends were trimmed by 5 bases and 0 bases, with 17 bases remaining between them. Germline V gives CDR1 SGHTA, CDR2 FQGTGA. CDR3 sequence: CASSPQQEGDSYNEQFF. CDR3 coding DNA: TGTGCCAGCAGCCCCCAGCAGGAGGGGGACTCCTACAATGAGCAGTTCTTC.

The chain carries TRBV5-1 and TRBJ2-1; either TRBD1 or TRBD2 may fit D (5 bases each). Trimming shortened V by 5 bases and J by 7 bases, and 13 bases separated the two germline ends. The V gene's germline CDR1 is SGHRS and CDR2 YFSETQ. This CDR3 spans 13 amino acids. The CDR3 spells CASSWGKANEQFF. CDR3 coding DNA: TGCGCCAGCAGTTGGGGGAAGGCGAATGAGCAGTTCTTC.

The chain employs TRBV6-5 and TRBJ2-7; 10 bases match TRBD2. Germline CDR1 MNHEY, CDR2 SVGAGI. The CDR3 runs to 15 residues. The V and J ends lost 6 bases and 2 bases, in that order; junction bases with no gene match: 7. The CDR3 region is CASRARTSGTYEQYF. CDR3 DNA sequence: TGTGCCAGCAGGGCACGGACTAGCGGAACCTACGAGCAGTACTTC.

In regard to this clone: Other DNA sequences in this specimen translate into the identical CDR3. The genes are TRBV28 and TRBJ1-3; D perhaps matches TRBD1 (5 bases). This CDR3 region has 12 residues. Trimming pared 6 bases from V and 3 bases from J, leaving 6 bases between. Germline CDR1 reads MDHEN; CDR2 reads SYDVKM. The CDR3 sequence: CASSQGGNTIYF. In DNA form, the CDR3 reads TGTGCCAGCAGCCAGGGTGGAAACACCATATATTTT. The full variable domain, with the rest looked up from reference TRBV28 and TRBJ1-3, is DVKVTQSSRYLVKRTGEKVFLECVQDMDHENMFWYRQDPGLGLRLIYFSYDVKMKEKGDIPEGYSVSREKKERFSLILESASTNQTSMYLCASSQGGNTIYFGEGSWLTVV.

The CDR3 sequence is CASGSGLADYNEQFF. CDR3 bases: TGTGCTAGTGGGTCGGGACTAGCGGATTACAATGAGCAGTTCTTC. The J gene is TRBJ2-1, the V gene TRBV12-5; 11 nucleotides line up with TRBD2. The J segment lost 4 bases and the V segment lost 6 bases, leaving 5 bases of the junction unmatched. CDR3 length: 15 amino acids. The germline V gene encodes CDR1 LGHNT and CDR2 FRNRAP.

The V and J genes are TRBV28 and TRBJ2-5; D is unresolved. The V end lost 7 bases, the J end lost 5 bases, and 14 bases lay between the germline ends. In germline, CDR1 is MDHEN, CDR2 SYDVKM. The CDR3 has 13 amino acids. This CDR3 is CASTTLSRETQYF. Written as DNA, the CDR3 is TGTGCCAGCACGACCCTCTCCCGGGAGACCCAGTACTTC.

V and J are TRBV7-2 and TRBJ2-3; 15 bases map to TRBD2. The germline V gene encodes CDR1 SGHTA and CDR2 FQGNSA. After removal of 5 bases from V and 5 bases from J, the junction contained 5 bases not matched to a gene. The CDR3 contains 16 residues. CDR3 nucleotide sequence: TGTGCCAGCAGCACGGGACTAGCGGGAGGCTTAGATACGCAGTATTTT. This gives the protein CASSTGLAGGLDTQYF.

The chain is built from TRBV29-1 and TRBJ2-7; 8 bases are a match to TRBD2. The ends lost 6 bases at V and 0 bases at J; junction bases unmatched: 10. The CDR3 sequence is 15 residues long. Germline CDR1 is SQVTM and CDR2 is ANQGSEA. The CDR3 reads CSVSNRTSYSYEQYF. Here the CDR3 DNA reads TGCAGCGTCTCGAATCGGACTAGCTACTCCTACGAGCAGTACTTC.

The V call is TRBV25-1, the J call TRBJ2-7; TRBD2 aligns across 7 bases. Unmatched junction bases numbered 10, after V lost 5 bases and J lost 3 bases. The CDR3 is 15 amino acids. Germline-derived CDR1 and CDR2 are MGHDK and SYGVNS. CDR3: CASSRGRGVRYEQYF. In DNA, the CDR3 is TGTGCCAGCAGTCGAGGGAGGGGAGTTCGCTACGAGCAGTACTTC.

This rearrangement joins TRBV27 to TRBJ2-7; the D is unclear. Trimming stripped 8 bases from V and 4 bases from J, with 18 bases between. The CDR3 runs 14 residues. In germline, CDR1 is MNHEY, CDR2 SMNVEV (reference sequence). The CDR3 bases are TGTGCCAGCTGTCCCTGGCAGTGTAATTACGAGCAGTACTTC. It encodes CASCPWQCNYEQYF.

The V call is TRBV19, the J call TRBJ1-1; a possible D gene is TRBD1 (6 bases). The CDR3 spans 14 residues. V was shortened by 5 bases and J by 0 bases, with 10 bases between the two germline ends. CDR1 is LNHDA and CDR2 is SQIVND in the germline V gene (reference sequence). The CDR3 nucleotides are TGTGCCAGTAGTTACTCAGGGGTGAACACTGAAGCTTTCTTT. It encodes CASSYSGVNTEAFF.

The CDR3 spells CAWAGGSNTGELFF. The CDR3, as DNA: TGTGCCTGGGCGGGGGGCTCAAACACCGGGGAGCTGTTTTTT. This sequence joins TRBV30 and TRBJ2-2, with 8 bases matching TRBD2. This CDR3 is built from 14 residues. The J segment lost 2 bases and the V segment lost 5 bases, leaving 4 bases of the junction unmatched. Germline V CDR1 and CDR2: GTSNPN, SVGIG (reference sequence).

The CDR3 DNA reads TGCGCCAGCAGCTTGAGAGACAGCACTGAAGCTTTCTTT. It yields the protein CASSLRDSTEAFF. V is TRBV5-1 and J is TRBJ1-1; a weak D match, TRBD1 (5 bases). In germline, CDR1 is SGHRS, CDR2 YFSETQ. CDR3 length equals 13 residues. Trimming cost V 1 base and J 4 bases, with 8 bases left between them.